A selection of T cell receptor beta chains follows, all from one sample in a study of CD8 T cells in ankylosing spondylitis. TCRdb reanalysed the 5' RACE reads using MiXCR and keeps one entry per CDR3 protein. Of 250,000 to 400,000 distinct CDR3 sequences listed, around 10% are singletons. The source material was blood, either unsorted or a sorted T cell fraction (not recorded which). These receptors were obtained from a female donor with ankylosing spondylitis or in good health (not recorded which). Both conserved end residues are part of each CDR3. D genes are given only for firm matches. A row's size may be missing; if present it is once, few, many or a size class.

CDR3 DNA: TGCAGTGCCCGGGGCAGAGGTAATCAGCCCCAGCATTTT
CDR3 protein: CSARGRGNQPQHF
D gene: .
J gene: TRBJ1-5
clone size: many
CDR3 length: 13
V gene: TRBV20-1

CDR3 DNA: TGTGCCAGCAAGGGGTCGAGCACAGATACGCAGTATTTT
CDR3 protein: CASKGSSTDTQYF
D gene: .
J gene: TRBJ2-3
clone size: many
CDR3 length: 13
V gene: TRBV12-3/TRBV12-4

CDR3 DNA: TGTGCCAGCAGTTACGGTGCAGGGTACGGCCGGGAGCTGTTTTTT
CDR3 protein: CASSYGAGYGRELFF
D gene: .
J gene: TRBJ2-2
clone size: many
CDR3 length: 15
V gene: TRBV6-5

CDR3 DNA: TGCGCCAGCAGCCCAGGGACAGGGGGCTACGAGCAGTACTTC
CDR3 protein: CASSPGTGGYEQYF
D gene: TRBD1
J gene: TRBJ2-7
clone size: few
CDR3 length: 14
V gene: TRBV5-1

CDR3 DNA: TGCAGTGCCAAGATCCAGCTACAAGAGACCCAGTACTTC
CDR3 protein: CSAKIQLQETQYF
D gene: .
J gene: TRBJ2-5
clone size: many
CDR3 length: 13
V gene: TRBV20-1

CDR3 DNA: TGCAGTGCCCGGTGGAAGGGGGCTAATTCACCCCTCCACTTT
CDR3 protein: CSARWKGANSPLHF
D gene: TRBD1
J gene: TRBJ1-6
clone size: few
CDR3 length: 14
V gene: TRBV20-1

CDR3 DNA: TGCAGTGCTAGAGCCTTGGACAGGGGGTCGGGTGAGCAGTACTTC
CDR3 protein: CSARALDRGSGEQYF
D gene: TRBD1
J gene: TRBJ2-7
clone size: few
CDR3 length: 15
V gene: TRBV20-1

CDR3 DNA: TGTGCCAGCAGTGCTAGGGGGAGGCAGGAGACCCAGTACTTC
CDR3 protein: CASSARGRQETQYF
D gene: .
J gene: TRBJ2-5
clone size: few
CDR3 length: 14
V gene: TRBV7-8

CDR3 DNA: TGCGCCAGCAGCTGGGGGGGAGTTAATAACTATGGCTACACCTTC
CDR3 protein: CASSWGGVNNYGYTF
D gene: .
J gene: TRBJ1-2
clone size: .
CDR3 length: 15
V gene: TRBV5-1

CDR3 DNA: TGTGCCAGCAGTTATCAGCGGCCTACTAGCACAGATACGCAGTATTTT
CDR3 protein: CASSYQRPTSTDTQYF
D gene: .
J gene: TRBJ2-3
clone size: many
CDR3 length: 16
V gene: TRBV6-5

CDR3 DNA: TGTGCCAGCTCACTTACCGCGGGACACACCTACAATGAGCAGTTCTTC
CDR3 protein: CASSLTAGHTYNEQFF
D gene: .
J gene: TRBJ2-1
clone size: .
CDR3 length: 16
V gene: TRBV18

CDR3 DNA: TGTGCCAGCAGCCAAGGACAGGAGGCGGATGAGCAGTTCTTC
CDR3 protein: CASSQGQEADEQFF
D gene: .
J gene: TRBJ2-1
clone size: .
CDR3 length: 14
V gene: TRBV3-1

CDR3 DNA: TGCAGTGCTAGTTTCAGGGGACCGAACACTGAAGCTTTCTTT
CDR3 protein: CSASFRGPNTEAFF
D gene: .
J gene: TRBJ1-1
clone size: many
CDR3 length: 14
V gene: TRBV20-1

CDR3 DNA: TGTGCCAGCAGCCCGACAGTACCTAGGGGCGGTGGCTACACCTTC
CDR3 protein: CASSPTVPRGGGYTF
D gene: .
J gene: TRBJ1-2
clone size: many
CDR3 length: 15
V gene: TRBV7-2

CDR3 DNA: TGCGCCAGCAGCCAAGGGCCCCTCAATGAGCAGTTCTTC
CDR3 protein: CASSQGPLNEQFF
D gene: .
J gene: TRBJ2-1
clone size: many
CDR3 length: 13
V gene: TRBV4-3

CDR3 DNA: TGCAGTGCTAGAGGTGGGGTTCAGCCCCAGCATTTT
CDR3 protein: CSARGGVQPQHF
D gene: .
J gene: TRBJ1-5
clone size: .
CDR3 length: 12
V gene: TRBV20-1

CDR3 DNA: TGTGCCAGCACCCTGGGACCGAGCAATCAGCCCCAGCATTTT
CDR3 protein: CASTLGPSNQPQHF
D gene: .
J gene: TRBJ1-5
clone size: many
CDR3 length: 14
V gene: TRBV28